These 9 T cell receptor delta chains were sequenced from one sample in a study of γδ T cells in repeated Plasmodium falciparum infection. TCRdb redid clone calling on the multiplex PCR reads using CATT. The sample contains approximately 90,000 delta-chain clones, roughly 0.98% of which appear only once. Gammadelta T cells were flow-sorted from PBMC into Vgamma9/Vdelta2+ and Vdelta2-negative populations for bulk analysis. Sequenced: gamma-delta T cells from blood. The receptor set was obtained from a pool of human donors (malaria-infected and uninfected, not separated).

This clone was found many times. This DNA's translation and the protein TCRdb lists, from a much larger clone, do not match at residue 20, likely due to a read error; the protein shown is translated from the DNA. The J gene was not called, though the V gene is TRDV1. The CDR3 has 21 amino acids. CDR1 and CDR2 from the germline V gene are TSWWSYY and QGS. CDR3 protein: CALGPRRSRVDPTSYTDKLTF. The CDR3 nucleotides are TGTGCTCTTGGTCCTAGGAGGTCCCGGGTCGACCCGACCTCGTACACCGATAAACTCACCTTT.

As for this clone: This DNA's translation differs at residue 3 from TCRdb's protein, which comes from a much larger clone; a read error is likely, and the protein shown is translated from the DNA. The V gene is TRDV2, the J gene TRDJ2, with D possibly matching TRDD3 (6 bases). As TCRdb names no J gene, one was assigned here on the basis of a DNA match to germline. The germline gives CDR1 GEAIGNYY, CDR2 EKD. The CDR3 contains 16 residues. The CDR3 reads CARDTWDRRLTAQLFF. CDR3 coding DNA: TGTGCCCGTGACACTTGGGATAGGCGGTTGACAGCACAACTCTTCTTT.

On this clone itself: TCRdb's protein for this DNA is that of a much larger clone and differs from the translation at residue 2, likely a read error; the protein shown is the DNA translation. The V call is TRDV1, the J call TRDJ1; D tentatively fits TRDD2 or TRDD3 (8 bases each). The CDR3 has 18 amino acids. Germline CDR1 is TSWWSYY and CDR2 is QGS. In DNA, the CDR3 is TGTTCTCTTGGGGATCCGCCTTCCTATGAGACTGGGGGGTATAAACTCATCTTT. The encoded protein is CSLGDPPSYETGGYKLIF.

This clone was seen a few times. TCRdb's entry gives the protein of a much larger clone, which mismatches this DNA's translation at residue 13, likely from a read error; the protein reported here is translated from the DNA. The V gene is given as TRDV2, and no J gene call is available; TRDD3, the table's D call, was not compared with the DNA. The length of the CDR3 is 15 residues. Germline-derived CDR1 and CDR2 are GEAIGNYY and EKD. CDR3 residues: CACDAGDTSTDKHIF. The CDR3 bases are TGTGCCTGTGACGCGGGGGATACTTCCACCGATAAACACATCTTT.

In this sample, this clone turned up a few times. TCRdb's protein, taken from a much larger clone, differs from this DNA's translation at residue 10, likely owing to a read error; the protein displayed comes from the DNA. The chain is built from TRDV2 and TRDJ1; D call uncertain. TCRdb offers no J gene call, so here the DNA was matched to germline to obtain one. This CDR3 is 14 amino acids long. With 3 bases removed from V and 6 bases from J, the gap between germline ends came to 16 bases. Germline CDR1 GEAIGNYY, CDR2 EKD. Written as DNA, the CDR3 is TGTGCCTGTGACTTCCCCTCTCTGCCCAATAAACTCATCTTT. Its translation is CACDFPSLPNKLIF.

This clone has more than one count but fewer than ten. This sequence is one base from a far larger clone and is likely a read error. Other nucleotide sequences in the sample specify the same CDR3. The V gene is TRDV1, the J gene TRDJ1, with D perhaps TRDD2 (5 bases). This CDR3 is 13 amino acids long. The germline CDR1 and CDR2 sequences are TSWWSYY and QGS. CDR3 sequence: CALGSPFSDKLIF. The DNA for the CDR3 is TGTGCTCTTGGGTCCCCCTTCTCCGATAAACTCATATTT.

This clone was picked up many times. V gene TRDV1 combines with J gene TRDJ1; D not resolved. The CDR3 extends over 17 amino acids. V was cut by 3 bases and J by 0 bases, with 17 bases left in between. Per the germline V gene, CDR1 is TSWWSYY and CDR2 is QGS. The CDR3 region has the DNA TGTGCTCTTGGGGAGGGTCTCTTTACGGTGTACACCGATAAACTCATCTTT. This codes for CALGEGLFTVYTDKLIF.

The table lists this clone with many counts. Other nucleotide sequences from this sample produce the same CDR3. The rearrangement joins TRDV1 to TRDJ1; D possibly corresponds to TRDD2 (6 bases). Germline CDR1 reads TSWWSYY; CDR2 reads QGS. The CDR3 totals 13 residues. Deletions cut 5 bases from V and 10 bases from J, with 17 bases between. CDR3 coding DNA: TGTGCTCTTGGGTCACCTTCCGTCGAGGTACTCATCTTT. Amino acid sequence: CALGSPSVEVLIF.

This clone was recorded a few times. This is likely an artifact of a read error, given a far larger clone one base away. This sample includes further DNA sequences coding for the same CDR3. The chain employs TRDV2 and TRDJ1; 7 bases match TRDD3. As TCRdb names no J gene, one was assigned here on the basis of a DNA match to germline. There are 16 residues in the CDR3. Germline V CDR1 and CDR2: GEAIGNYY, EKD. CDR3 amino acids: CACDSLLGIYTDKLIF. The CDR3 nucleotides read TGTGCATGTGACTCTCTACTGGGGATTTACACCGATAAACTCATCTTT.